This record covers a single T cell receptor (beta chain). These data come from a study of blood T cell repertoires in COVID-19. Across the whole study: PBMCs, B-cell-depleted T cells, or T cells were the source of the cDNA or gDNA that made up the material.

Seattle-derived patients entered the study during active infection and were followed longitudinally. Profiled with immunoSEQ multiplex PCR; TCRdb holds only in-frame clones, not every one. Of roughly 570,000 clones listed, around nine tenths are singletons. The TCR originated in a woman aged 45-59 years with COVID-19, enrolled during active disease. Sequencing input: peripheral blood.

The DNA of the CDR3 is TGTGCCTGGAGTCCGACAGCTCAGGCGGGCTACACCTTC. This translates into CAWSPTAQAGYTF. The chain carries TRBV30 and TRBJ1-2; a possible D gene is TRBD1 (5 bases). CDR1 and CDR2 (germline): GTSNPN, SVGIG (reference sequence). CDR3 length: 13 amino acids. Between the trimmed V and J ends, which lost 2 bases and 8 bases, there was a span of 15 bases.